This paragraph covers one TCR beta chain sequence. Its antigen is currently unknown. TCRdb independently ran MiXCR on the RT-PCR reads; one entry per CDR3 protein. The sample consists of around 570,000 distinct CDR3 sequences, less than 10% of them appearing once. The sample belongs to a study of response to subunit inactivated influenza vaccine. Study findings and constraints: The study's authors posited that every seasonal influenza vaccination enlists few new T cells.

V lost 2 bases and J lost 4; bases outside the gene matches: 15. The CDR3 loop spans 19 amino acids. This TCR derives from a man aged 50-75 years who received an inactivated influenza vaccine. The sample consisted of PBMCs from blood, taken roughly 24 months after vaccination. V usage is TRBV12-3 or TRBV12-4 and J usage is TRBJ2-1; 9 nucleotides align to TRBD2. The CDR3 is CASSLLDGGRALLYNEQFF. The CDR3, as DNA: TGTGCCAGCAGTTTACTGGATGGCGGGAGGGCCCTATTATACAATGAGCAGTTCTTC.